The clone carrying this T cell receptor beta chain was seen repeatedly, ten times or more. Its cognate antigen is unknown. These data belong to a study of Graves' ophthalmopathy and Graves' hyperthyroidism. Study at large: Peripheral blood sampling occurred at initial diagnosis, before any treatment. General study points: The authors also found most expanded thyroid clonotypes above 0.001 frequency in blood.

Diagnosis was based on clinical symptoms, serum thyroxine, TRAb, thyroid ultrasound and orbital computed tomography. CDR3 length equals 13 residues. Trimming removed 1 base at V and 7 bases at J, with 7 bases between. Germline CDR1 SEHNR, CDR2 FQNEAQ (reference sequence). Amplification targeted the TCR beta CDR3 regions, with RNA transcripts as the source material. RT-PCR in the first round used HTBI primers; a second-round multiplex PCR followed. TCRdb re-analysed the multiplex PCR reads in MiXCR, keeping a single row per CDR3 protein. This table holds approximately 640,000 distinct CDR3 sequences, roughly 41% found once.

This chain connects TRBV7-9 to TRBJ1-4; no firm D call. Sequences were obtained from peripheral blood. This receptor was identified in an adult man with Graves' ophthalmopathy. The CDR3 DNA sequence: TGTGCCAGCAGCTTAGGCCCCAGTGAAAAACTGTTTTTT. It codes for CASSLGPSEKLFF.